The TCR beta chain under discussion was sequenced for a study of shared clonotypes between healthy human individuals. It was at deep level that the assay was run. Sequencing used immunoSEQ multiplex PCR; TCRdb keeps in-frame clones, though not all of them. Found here are around 2,000,000 clones, roughly 94% of them singletons; the top ten hold around 1.1%. This clone was found once. Germline V gene data show CDR1 as MNHNY and CDR2 as SVGAGI (reference sequence). The CDR3 spans 15 residues. V shed 1 base, J shed 3 bases, and the junction held 4 bases outside the gene matches. Naive CD8 cells lacked CD45RO, underwent positive selection for CCR7 and left out terminally differentiated effector memory CD45RA+ cells.

The sequence was collected from a man aged 18 to 30 in good health. The sample taken for sequencing was naive CD8+ T cells sorted from blood. The genes are TRBV6-6 and TRBJ2-3; TRBD2 matches at 7 bases. CDR3 amino acids: CASSYFPSGTDTQYF. CDR3 DNA sequence: TGTGCCAGCAGTTACTTTCCTAGCGGAACAGATACGCAGTATTTT.